The text below deals with one T cell receptor (beta chain). The target antigen is unknown. Germline values: CDR1 SQVTM, CDR2 ANQGSEA. V was clipped by 6 bases and J by 4 bases; unmatched bases: 8. CDR3 length: 14 amino acids. Sequenced material consisted of expressed TCRB transcripts (all of the isolated RNA was reverse transcribed). Produced via immunoSEQ multiplex PCR; TCRdb's table is partial and in-frame only. The sample shows about 220,000 clones, roughly 11% of them seen only once. The sample comes from a study of beta chain features in type 1 diabetes. Study conclusions and caveats: Patients with type 1 diabetes carried fewer insertions and had more deletions at their VDJ junctions. A definitive answer on HLA type influencing TCRB rearrangement was not reached here. All four CD4+ subsets of Type 1 diabetes patients contained TCRB CDR3s that were moderately but significantly shorter.

The clonotype originates from a man in his late teens or twenties in good health. Sequenced material: central memory CD4+ T cells from blood. The genes are TRBV29-1 and TRBJ2-3; the match to TRBD1 covers 9 bases. The CDR3, as DNA: TGCAGCGTCAAGCGGGACAGGGATGCAGATACGCAGTATTTT. Translating it yields CSVKRDRDADTQYF.